The 27 T cell receptor beta chains given below trace back to one sample, sequenced in a study of spatial heterogeneity in lung cancer. MiXCR, run by TCRdb on the 5' RACE reads, gives a single entry per CDR3 protein. The sample includes tens of thousands of distinct CDR3 sequences, less than 15% seen only once; the top ten take about 40%. The time point: sample taken at primary tumor resection. Unsorted whole RNA samples from tumor, nontumor lung or frozen PBMC were sequenced. Sample: PBMCs, taken at surgery. Receptors were obtained from a male donor with early-stage non-small cell lung cancer.

The genes are TRBV12-3 or TRBV12-4 and TRBJ2-2; perhaps TRBD1 as D (6 bases). This CDR3 spans 14 amino acids. Trimming took off 3 bases at V and 4 bases at J, with 9 bases between the two ends. CDR3 region: CASSFLRGTGELFF. Here the CDR3 DNA reads TGTGCCAGCAGTTTCCTCAGGGGCACCGGGGAGCTGTTTTTT.

This clonotype was counted only a few times. This chain connects TRBV20-1 to TRBJ2-2, with a weak D call TRBD2 (5 bases). V lost 5 bases and J lost 7, with 14 bases in between. CDR3 length: 13 amino acids. From germline, CDR1 is DFQATT and CDR2 SNEGSKA (reference sequence). In DNA form, the CDR3 reads TGCAGTGCTTGCTCGGTAGCGTACGGGGAGCTGTTTTTT. Protein: CSACSVAYGELFF.

This clonotype was recorded at least ten times. This chain connects TRBV28 to TRBJ2-5; no reliable D call. Trimming left V 1 base short and J 1 base short, with 7 bases between. This CDR3 has 14 amino acids. CDR1 is MDHEN and CDR2 is SYDVKM in the germline V gene. The CDR3 is CASSLSPSQETQYF. The CDR3 region has the DNA TGTGCCAGCAGTTTATCCCCGAGCCAAGAGACCCAGTACTTC.

This sequence joins TRBV29-1 and TRBJ1-3; D gene unclear. V was trimmed by 1 base and J by 0 bases, leaving 7 bases between them. Germline-derived CDR1 and CDR2 are SQVTM and ANQGSEA. The CDR3 totals 14 residues. The CDR3 bases are TGCAGCGTTGAAGTCTCAGACTCTGGAAACACCATATATTTT. Protein: CSVEVSDSGNTIYF.

The chain joins TRBV7-2 to TRBJ1-6; D is unclear. CDR1 is SGHTA, CDR2 FQGNSA, per germline. V was clipped by 1 base and J by 6 bases, with 10 bases between them. The CDR3 covers 15 residues. CDR3: CASSLVGVGNSPLHF. CDR3 sequence (DNA): TGTGCCAGCAGCTTAGTTGGGGTGGGTAATTCACCCCTCCACTTT.

This chain connects TRBV10-3 to TRBJ2-7; D is unclear. The CDR3 has 13 residues. Germline CDR1 and CDR2: ENHRY and SYGVKD. The V gene lost 11 bases and the J gene lost 5 bases, with 19 bases spanning the gap. As DNA, the CDR3 is TGTGCCTCAAAAGAGTGGACGGAAGACGAGCAGTACTTC. It translates to CASKEWTEDEQYF.

This clonotype was seen at least ten times. The V call is TRBV6-2 or TRBV6-3, the J call TRBJ2-7; 8 bases agree with TRBD1. Germline trimming cut 7 bases from V and 6 bases from J; bases unmatched to any gene: 8. CDR1 is MNHEY, CDR2 SVGEGT, per germline. The length of the CDR3 is 13 residues. CDR3 amino acids: CASTEDRAGEQYF. The DNA for the CDR3 is TGTGCCAGCACCGAGGACAGGGCGGGCGAGCAGTACTTC.

The CDR3 is CASSTRTGGTYEQYF. The CDR3 bases are TGTGCCAGCAGTACCCGGACAGGGGGGACGTACGAGCAGTACTTC. The chain links TRBV6-2 or TRBV6-3 to TRBJ2-7; 10 bases line up with TRBD1. The V gene's germline CDR1 is MNHEY and CDR2 SVGEGT. The CDR3 spans 15 residues. With 5 bases clipped from V and 4 bases from J, the junction kept 8 bases outside the gene matches.

This clonotype has just a few counts. The gene calls are TRBV5-1 and TRBJ2-7; a possible D gene is TRBD2 (5 bases). Germline V gene sequence: CDR1 SGHRS, CDR2 YFSETQ. There are 13 residues in the CDR3. Trimming took 3 bases from V and 4 from J, leaving 11 bases between them. The CDR3 region is CASSSTPGYEQYF. The CDR3 DNA is TGCGCCAGCAGCTCCACCCCGGGGTACGAGCAGTACTTC.

This clonotype came up a few times. Its ends do not fully match the called genes, so a read error is possible. The chain is built from TRBV4-3 and TRBJ2-3; D possibly corresponds to TRBD1 (5 bases). There are 17 residues in the CDR3. Germline assignment: CDR1 LGHNA and CDR2 YSLEER. The CDR3 loop is CASCQDGPDTSTDTQYF. The CDR3 bases are TGCGCCAGCTGCCAAGATGGCCCGGACACCAGCACAGATACGCAGTATTTT.

Ten or more counts support this clonotype. This chain joins TRBV24-1 and TRBJ2-6; no reliable D call. Per germline, CDR1 KGHDR and CDR2 SFDVKD. Trimming took off 1 base at V and 2 bases at J, with 8 bases between the two ends. This CDR3 region has 16 residues. The CDR3 loop is CATSDLSPTGANVLTF. In nucleotides, the CDR3 is TGTGCCACCAGTGATTTATCCCCCACTGGGGCCAACGTCCTGACTTTC.

V is TRBV13 and J is TRBJ2-3, with 9 nucleotides matching TRBD1. The CDR3 contains 15 residues. The V gene's germline CDR1 is PRHDT and CDR2 FYEKMQ (reference sequence). V shed 5 bases, J shed 1 base, and the junction held 4 bases outside the gene matches. This CDR3 reads CASSLYRGRTDTQYF. DNA for the CDR3: TGTGCCAGCAGCCTATACAGGGGGCGCACAGATACGCAGTATTTT.

This clonotype has more than one count but fewer than ten. The V and J genes are TRBV24-1 and TRBJ2-7, with 7 bases identical to TRBD1. Per the germline V gene, CDR1 is KGHDR and CDR2 is SFDVKD. V was pared by 4 bases and J by 9 bases, with 11 bases of the junction left unmatched. The CDR3 loop spans 14 amino acids. The CDR3 nucleotides are TGTGCCACCAGTGACCGAGACAGGGTCCACGCGCAGTACTTC. Its protein is CATSDRDRVHAQYF.

This clonotype counts as medium-sized. The rearrangement links TRBV28 to TRBJ2-5, with 10 bases identical to TRBD2. This CDR3 is 16 amino acids long. J lost 5 bases, V lost 6 bases, and 12 bases had no gene match. The germline CDR1 and CDR2 sequences are MDHEN and SYDVKM. The CDR3 DNA follows: TGTGCCAGCAGGTCAACGAGCGGGGGGGCCGCGGAGACCCAGTACTTC. This codes for CASRSTSGGAAETQYF.

This chain uses TRBV11-3 with TRBJ2-1, with D possibly matching TRBD1 (6 bases). Germline V lookup: CDR1 SGHNT, CDR2 YENEEA. Trimming cost V 5 bases and J 0 bases, with 14 bases left between them. The CDR3 covers 16 residues. Written as DNA, the CDR3 is TGTGCCAGCAGCCCTTCTGGGGGCAGCTCCTACAATGAGCAGTTCTTC. Translated: CASSPSGGSSYNEQFF.

This clonotype turned up a few times. This chain connects TRBV29-1 to TRBJ1-2, with 8 bases matching TRBD1. The germline gives CDR1 SQVTM, CDR2 ANQGSEA. V lost 2 bases, J lost 0 bases, and 8 bases stayed unmatched. The CDR3 sequence is 16 residues long. Here the CDR3 reads CSVETARDRPNYGYTF. The CDR3 DNA reads as TGCAGCGTTGAAACGGCCCGGGACAGGCCTAACTATGGCTACACCTTC.

This chain links TRBV18 with TRBJ1-3; D is uncertain. CDR3 length equals 15 residues. Trimming left V 0 bases short and J 1 base short, with 7 bases between. Germline CDR1 and CDR2: KGHSH and LQKENI. The CDR3 nucleotides are TGTGCCAGCTCACCACCGGCTAATTCTGGAAACACCATATATTTT. Amino acid sequence: CASSPPANSGNTIYF.

The chain recombines TRBV20-1 with TRBJ2-4; D perhaps matches TRBD2 (5 bases). The V end was cut by 0 bases, the J end by 4 bases, with 7 bases between. Germline V lookup: CDR1 DFQATT, CDR2 SNEGSKA (reference sequence). There are 13 residues in the CDR3. For the CDR3, the DNA is TGCAGTGCTAGAGATACGGGGAAAAACATTCAGTACTTC. Its protein is CSARDTGKNIQYF.

This clonotype was seen more than once but under ten times. This chain connects TRBV5-1 to TRBJ2-3; D uncertain. The V end was cut by 4 bases, the J end by 0 bases, with 12 bases between. The CDR3 extends over 15 amino acids. CDR1 is SGHRS and CDR2 is YFSETQ in the germline V gene. The CDR3 bases are TGCGCCAGCAGCAGGACGTCCACTAGCACAGATACGCAGTATTTT. Translating gives CASSRTSTSTDTQYF.

V and J are TRBV5-1 and TRBJ2-3, with D perhaps TRBD1 (6 bases). V dropped 4 bases and J dropped 4 bases, with 10 bases sitting between them. This CDR3 comprises 13 residues. CDR1 is SGHRS and CDR2 is YFSETQ in the germline V gene. The CDR3: CASSPTGADTQYF. The DNA for the CDR3 is TGCGCCAGCAGCCCGACAGGCGCAGATACGCAGTATTTT.

This clonotype was found many times. The rearrangement uses TRBV3-1 and TRBJ2-7; 7 bases agree with TRBD1. This CDR3 is 13 amino acids long. The ends lost 4 bases at V and 6 bases at J; junction bases unmatched: 6. From germline, CDR1 is LGHDT and CDR2 YNNKEL (reference sequence). CDR3: CASSRQGLGEQYF. CDR3 nucleotides: TGTGCCAGCAGCCGACAGGGTCTGGGCGAGCAGTACTTC.

V usage is TRBV7-2 and J usage is TRBJ1-3, with D perhaps TRBD1 (6 bases). Germline assignment: CDR1 SGHTA and CDR2 FQGNSA. Trimming removed 0 bases at V and 0 bases at J, with 12 bases between. The CDR3 extends over 17 amino acids. The DNA of the CDR3 is TGTGCCAGCAGCTTAGCGGCGACAGGCCACTCTGGAAACACCATATATTTT. Translation: CASSLAATGHSGNTIYF. The entire variable domain, with the rest obtained from reference TRBV7-2 and TRBJ1-3, is as follows: GAGVSQSPSNKVTEKGKDVELRCDPISGHTALYWYRQSLGQGLEFLIYFQGNSAPDKSGLPSDRFSAERTGGSVSTLTIQRTQQEDSAVYLCASSLAATGHSGNTIYFGEGSWLTVV.

This chain uses TRBV7-3 with TRBJ2-6, with D possibly TRBD1 on 6 matching bases. The germline CDR1 and CDR2 sequences are SGHTA and FQGTGA. The CDR3 extends over 17 amino acids. Deletions cut 2 bases from V and 0 bases from J, with 11 bases between. The CDR3 loop reads CASSLLGRGSGANVLTF. In DNA form, the CDR3 reads TGTGCCAGCAGCTTATTGGGCAGGGGCTCTGGGGCCAACGTCCTGACTTTC.

This clonotype was detected only a few times. J is TRBJ2-2 and V is TRBV7-3; D gene ambiguous. The germline gives CDR1 SGHTA, CDR2 FQGTGA. CDR3 length: 12 amino acids. Trimming stripped 6 bases from V and 6 bases from J, with 8 bases between. CDR3: CASSTSPGELFF. CDR3 bases: TGTGCCAGCAGTACCTCGCCCGGGGAGCTGTTTTTT.

This clonotype was observed at least ten times. The chain has TRBV12-3 or TRBV12-4 and TRBJ2-3; TRBD2 aligns across 12 bases. CDR3 length: 17 residues. The junction had 6 bases not matched to a gene; V was cut back by 3 bases and J by 2 bases. DNA for the CDR3: TGTGCCAGCAGTTTTCGGACTAGCGGGACGAACACAGATACGCAGTATTTT. This sequence encodes CASSFRTSGTNTDTQYF.

This clonotype was observed a handful of times. The chain is built from TRBV21-1 and TRBJ2-7; the DNA was not compared with TRBD2, the D call given in the table. TRBV21-1 is a pseudogene. The CDR3 is 17 amino acids. This CDR3 reads CASKGRTSGWFSYEQYF. For the CDR3, the DNA is TGTGCCAGCAAGGGGCGGACTAGCGGGTGGTTCTCCTACGAGCAGTACTTC.

This clonotype has ten or more counts. The V call is TRBV29-1, the J call TRBJ2-1; perhaps TRBD2 as D (5 bases). The germline gives CDR1 SQVTM, CDR2 ANQGSEA. Trimming pared 3 bases from V and 12 bases from J, leaving 15 bases between. The CDR3 sequence is 12 residues long. In nucleotides, the CDR3 is TGCAGCGTTGATACGGTAGCGCGGAGGCAGTTCTTC. Residues: CSVDTVARRQFF.